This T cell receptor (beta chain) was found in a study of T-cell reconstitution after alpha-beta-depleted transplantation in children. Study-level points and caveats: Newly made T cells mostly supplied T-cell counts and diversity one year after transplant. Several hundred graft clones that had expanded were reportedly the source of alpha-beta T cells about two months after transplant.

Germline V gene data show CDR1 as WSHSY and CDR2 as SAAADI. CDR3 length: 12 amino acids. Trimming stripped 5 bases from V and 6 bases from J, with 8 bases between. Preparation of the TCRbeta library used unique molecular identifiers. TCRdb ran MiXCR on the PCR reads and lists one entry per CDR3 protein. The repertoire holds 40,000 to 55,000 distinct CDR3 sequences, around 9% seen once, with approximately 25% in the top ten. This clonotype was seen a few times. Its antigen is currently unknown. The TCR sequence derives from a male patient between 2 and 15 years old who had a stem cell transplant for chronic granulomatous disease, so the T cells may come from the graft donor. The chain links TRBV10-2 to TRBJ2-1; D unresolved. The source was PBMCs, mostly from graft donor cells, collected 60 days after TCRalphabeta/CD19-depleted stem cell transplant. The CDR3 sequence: CASSNLRNEQFF. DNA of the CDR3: TGCGCCAGCAGTAATTTACGCAATGAGCAGTTCTTC.